The following is a T cell receptor beta chain sequence with its context. Trimming took 5 bases from V and 3 from J; bases not matched to a gene: 3. CDR1 MNHEY and CDR2 SMNVEV come from the germline V gene (reference sequence). The CDR3 is 13 residues long. These data belong to a study of technical replicates of blood from a handful of donors. The assay was immunoSEQ multiplex PCR, and TCRdb's table has in-frame clones only and misses some. The sample includes about 79,000 clones, 91% of them seen just once. Sequencing input: T cells isolated from PBMCs. The source of this sequence is a human donor in good health. Some clones in this sample may be carry-over from other donors' samples. The V and J genes are TRBV27 and TRBJ1-2, with 7 bases that match TRBD1. CDR3 in amino acids: CASSGGQYYGYTF. CDR3 nucleotides: TGTGCCAGCAGTGGGGGACAGTACTATGGCTACACCTTC.